This is a list of T cell receptor beta chains from one sample in a study of beta chain features in type 1 diabetes. Clones were read by immunoSEQ multiplex PCR, and TCRdb kept only the in-frame ones, dropping some. The table records under 70,000 clones, 63% of them present only once. The material sequenced was stem cell memory CD4+ T cells from blood. The receptors were gathered from a woman in her twenties or thirties with type 1 diabetes. CDR3s include the opening cysteine and the closing phenylalanine or tryptophan.

TRBV6-5	TRBJ2-1	CASSFASGASYNEQFF
TRBV10-3	TRBJ2-1	CAISGLAGESSYNEQFF
TRBV16	TRBJ1-1	CASSQSANTEAFF
TRBV6-6	TRBJ2-5	CASSYSGLAGVETQYF
TRBV12-5	TRBJ2-4	CASGLVQLGGTGQNIQYF
TRBV15	TRBJ2-7	CATSRDAGAIYEQYF
TRBV7-3	TRBJ2-3	CASSPRGGGTDTQYF
TRBV6-1	TRBJ1-2	CASSTNLAFDYGYTF
TRBV7-9	TRBJ1-6	CASRGTADNSPLHF
TRBV7-2	TRBJ2-7	CASSLNGGNYYEQYF
TRBV2	TRBJ2-1	CATRGGNEQFF
TRBV27	TRBJ2-3	CASSSRRSAGGGTDTQYF
TRBV2	TRBJ2-3	CASTIDRGTDTQYF
TRBV5-1	TRBJ2-1	CASSLDRDEQFF
TRBV30	TRBJ2-4	CAWSGRGTKNIQYF
TRBV30	TRBJ2-7	CAWSFPGTSGRGEQYF
TRBV28	TRBJ1-4	CASSALRGRNEKLFF
TRBV6-1	TRBJ2-3	CASSEVVAGNTDTQYF
TRBV4-2	TRBJ1-4	CASSQEIIFSGLRSTNEKLFF
TRBV18	TRBJ2-7	CASSPQEGRESEQYF
TRBV11-2	TRBJ1-3	CASSLDLASGNTIYF
TRBV7-8	TRBJ1-1	CASSLVVDTEAFF
TRBV2	TRBJ1-2	CASSRTGLNGYTF
TRBV11-2	TRBJ1-2	CASSLARVGGYTF
TRBV28	TRBJ1-2	CASSSRRGNYGYTF
TRBV6-5	TRBJ1-5	CASSLDRDYQPQHF
TRBV2	TRBJ1-1	CASSGRSRNTEAFF
TRBV28	TRBJ2-1	CASSSPGEEIANEQFF
TRBV5-1	TRBJ1-1	CASRLWGLVGTEAFF
TRBV7-3	TRBJ2-3	CASSYSPQYTDTQYF
TRBV25-1	TRBJ2-5	CASSEYFQGETQYF
TRBV18	TRBJ1-1	CASSPMGQGASTEAFF
TRBV7-9	TRBJ2-5	CASSTRTKETQYF
TRBV29-1	TRBJ1-2	CSVVESGSGYTF
TRBV29-1	TRBJ2-7	CSVILAGGYEQYF
TRBV19	TRBJ1-5	CASTNGGQGLSAQHF
TRBV19	TRBJ1-1	CASRGDRGNTEAFF
TRBV27	TRBJ2-3	CASSLITSTDTQYF
TRBV6-5	TRBJ1-1	CASSYSKGGREAFF
TRBV9	TRBJ2-3	CASSSSIAGGLGTQYF
TRBV5-1	TRBJ2-7	CASSLGQGTDEQYF
TRBV7-9	TRBJ2-3	CASKGTSESTDTQYF
TRBV18	TRBJ2-7	CASSPASDYEQYF
TRBV9	TRBJ2-1	CASSVGEGRGEQFF
TRBV2	TRBJ2-1	CASSEAGSGNYNEQFF
TRBV19	.	CASSRSGTDSYEQYF
TRBV25-1	TRBJ2-7	CASSVMGDSRLYF
TRBV28	TRBJ2-4	CASSFERDKNIQYF
TRBV5-1	TRBJ2-7	CASSPGGGYEQYF
TRBV29-1	TRBJ2-3	CSVGASGHLTDTQYF
TRBV6-5	TRBJ2-4	CASSVGATKNIQYF
TRBV7-9	TRBJ1-1	CASSLSLTGGTEAFF
TRBV7-2	TRBJ2-1	CASSPTLGGNEQFF